The present T cell receptor beta chain was sequenced within a study of cytomegalovirus exposure and HLA in healthy donors (TCRdb year 2017). Study-level background: An earlier analysis of roughly 610 of the donors reported under 300 Gb of sequence data and 90 million to 120 million unique TCR beta sequences obtained from about 200 million T cells. Both class I and class II loci were covered by HLA typing, at four-digit resolution. An earlier analysis of a few hundred of the donors applied high-throughput TCR beta sequencing to assess whether each TCR beta V gene segment acted as functional or pseudogenic. The aim of the study was to test whether cataloging public T cell receptors could identify signatures of past pathogen exposure. Donor age, sex, ethnicity and CMV serostatus were compiled alongside the repertoire data. Roughly 310 gigabases of sequencing data and roughly 90 million unique TCR sequences were included in an early release covering several hundred HLA-typed donors. A handful of DR-DQ haplotypes were treated as single units for association and clustering because of strong linkage in the cohort. Of the roughly 400 genotyped donors, more than 75% were placed in the genetic ancestry cluster associated with self-reported Caucasian donors. The study combined high-throughput TCR immunosequencing, statistical association of individual TCRs with disease status, and machine learning to predict cytomegalovirus infection status. The study profiled the T cell repertoires of 550 to 700 subjects by immunosequencing and related them to cytomegalovirus serostatus. A later analysis re-examined previously published TCR beta repertoires from around 670 donors and added high-resolution HLA genotyping to investigate patterns of TCR occurrence. Rather than using new phenotypic data, the later analysis identified candidate immune exposures from TCR beta sequences and from how often those sequences occurred across donors. On average, over 200,000 unique TCR beta nucleotide sequences were sequenced per donor among some 420 genotyped donors of the cohort, with approximately 18% of those sequences being non-productive. The number of typed donors differed by locus: roughly 629-640 for A, B, C, DRB1 and DQB1; about 520 for DQA1; around 610 for DPA1; and some 450 for DPB1. Besides the first cohort of approximately 670 subjects, a separate validation cohort made up of 120 different subjects was used. In a later genetic analysis, genome-wide SNP genotypes for about 55% of the roughly 670 donors were used, and that subset was treated as a discovery cohort. All discovery cohort repertoires had been generated on a single sequencing platform. Study-wide findings and limitations: A later analysis found that HLA-associated TCR beta chains were more clonally expanded and had lower generation probabilities than equally common non-associated chains. Only TCR beta chains were sequenced in this cohort, and the absence of alpha or paired-chain data limited detectable features. A later genetic analysis reported fewer N-insertions in productive TCRs among donors in an Asian-associated ancestry cluster than the roughly 640-donor mean. In vitro tests confirmed that a few of the cytomegalovirus-associated TCR beta chains recognize cytomegalovirus antigens. Assigning TCR associations to individual alleles was difficult when HLA alleles, especially DR and DQ, strongly co-occurred. In a later analysis, the rate of TCR association differed among HLA loci, with DRB1 alleles having the most associated TCRs and HLA-C alleles having the fewest. A further reported finding was that TCR beta sequences accurately predicted the HLA-A and HLA-B alleles for most subjects in the first cohort. Because some donors lacked HLA typing at each locus, the association tests relied only on the typed subset. The study gave a list of 150 to 200 TCR beta chains associated with cytomegalovirus. The presence/absence analyses assumed that sequencing depth was roughly uniform across donors, and that assumption may not be true. Cytomegalovirus status was reported to be diagnosed by the classifier with high specificity and sensitivity in both the original and validation cohorts. The authors suggested that the approach could potentially be generalized to other disease states and immunological phenotypes. According to a later analysis, most CMV-associated TCR beta chains appeared to be HLA-restricted, and the HLA associations seemed to be driven largely by CMV exposure. According to a later analysis, parvovirus B19, influenza, CMV and Epstein-Barr virus appeared linked to several top co-occurrence clusters. An earlier analysis of approximately 500 of the donors showed that most TCR beta V segments appeared in productive rearrangements either about 87% or about 30% of the time, which broadly matched IMGT annotations. A cluster of highly shared sequence variants was judged likely to represent a technical artifact of the sequencing pipeline. In a later analysis, around 17,000 TCR beta sequences were associated with specific HLA alleles at a false discovery rate of 0.05. Because counts were too low, fewer than 20 rarely observed V segments, including chromosome 9 orphons, were excluded from the earlier analysis of roughly 580 of the donors. Linkage disequilibrium might explain the correlated functional status among segregating V segments, but an unknown experimental factor could not be ruled out. Immune exposure information for the cohort was limited to CMV serostatus. A later genetic analysis associated a missense DCLRE1C variant with V-gene and J-gene trimming of TCR beta chains, and an independent cohort replicated the association. Across donors, most TCR sequences were observed very rarely, whereas some public TCRs were present in many individuals.

Receptors were amplified or captured by the immunoSEQ multiplex PCR assay. A mixture of 60 forward primers for TCR Vbeta segments and 13 reverse primers for TCR Jbeta segments was used in the multiplex PCR. A multiplex PCR assay on genomic DNA amplified the CDR3 region of rearranged TCR beta genes. The amplified TCR beta libraries were sequenced on the Illumina HiSeq System as 87-base-pair reads. The authors' pipeline ran thus. A later analysis tallied roughly 78 million unique TCR beta chains across the approximately 670 repertoires, and approximately 12 million of those chains were shared by two or more donors. Raw reads were error-corrected and collapsed into unique sequences with a nearest-neighbor algorithm that merged closely related sequences to remove PCR and sequencing errors. To assign V, D and J gene segments, CDR3 sequences were aligned to IMGT reference sequences. Each retained sequence needed at least a six-nucleotide match to both a V gene segment and a J gene segment. Rearrangements were classified as productive when the CDR3 lacked stop codons and remained in frame with V and J, and all other rearrangements were classified as non-productive. CDR3 was defined according to IMGT convention as the region running from the second conserved V-encoded cysteine to the conserved J-encoded phenylalanine. The earlier analysis of about 640 of the donors excluded any sequence lacking an unambiguous match to a single V gene segment. An earlier analysis of a few hundred of the donors called V segments functional above 56.7% productive rearrangements and segregating when the between-donor standard deviation exceeded 5%. To diagnose cytomegalovirus status from the catalog of TCR beta chain sequences, a statistical classification framework was built. In a later analysis, V and J genes were assigned by comparing TCR nucleotide sequences against IMGT/GENE-DB human TR gene sequences. A later analysis assigned CDR3 sequences and most-parsimonious VDJ recombination scenarios with the TCRdist pipeline. In a later analysis, each TCR beta chain was defined by its CDR3 amino acid sequence together with its V-gene family, and reads lacking a unique V-gene family were excluded. A later analysis removed several hundred highly shared, low-generation-probability nucleotide sequences to deal with suspected cross-contamination and a sequencing artifact. In a later analysis, a clonal expansion index for each public chain was calculated from normalized within-repertoire ranks of inferred template counts. A later analysis computed generation probabilities with a VDJ recombination model fitted to out-of-frame rearrangements, and checked the results against IGoR. Hypergeometric tests were used in a later analysis to score TCR-TCR, TCR-HLA and TCR-CMV co-occurrence, with a repertoire-size bias correction applied to the TCR pairs. False discovery rates were estimated in a later analysis by permuting HLA or CMV assignments 20 times. In a later analysis, co-occurring TCRs were grouped using DBSCAN, with TCRdist sequence similarity added in when clustering inside HLA-allele-positive subsets. For co-occurrence clustering, repertoires with fewer than 30,000 or more than 120,000 public chains were excluded, along with five repertoires with anomalous nucleotide sharing. Imported from immuneACCESS, the table was reduced by TCRdb to in-frame sequences with V and J called. These copies leave out some clones; in studies compared against another copy, an unresolved V gene accounts for under half, and the cause of the remainder is not known. V and J calls and clone size are those listed in that table; D and trimming were worked out from the DNA. This sample lists under 110,000 clones; about four fifths were detected once. The ten largest clones represent roughly 6% of the sample.

On this clone itself: The antigen it binds to is not known. Nothing much larger sits one base from this clone, and base qualities are not available.

In total, approximately 700 healthy bone marrow donors made up the cohort. At the time of sampling, all cohort members were nominally healthy, though unrecorded immune exposures were likely present. The donor was CMV seropositive and was included in the group of some 290 seropositive cohort members. Every donor gave a peripheral blood sample, and the peripheral blood mononuclear cells from that sample were used for TCR beta sequencing. Genomic DNA extraction from the blood cell samples was performed with the Qiagen DNeasy Blood Extraction Kit. The sequence came from a woman between 50 and 59 years old in good health and CMV-seropositive. Material: PBMCs.

CDR3 protein: CASSRDRGAGANVLTF. Here is the DNA: TGTGCCAGCAGCCGGGACAGGGGGGCTGGGGCCAACGTCCTGACTTTC. The chain is assembled from TRBV7-3 and TRBJ2-6; 11 bases in the middle match TRBD1. CDR1 is given as SGHTA and CDR2 as FQGTGA, both from the germline V gene. Relative to germline, V is missing 5 bases and J is missing 2 bases, with 2 bases of the junction outside any gene match. The CDR3 numbers 16 residues from cysteine through phenylalanine. Only the CDR3 part of the read is kept: 48 bases, read in frame from the first base.